What follows are 7 T cell receptor beta chains derived from one specimen sequenced in a study of cytomegalovirus exposure and HLA in healthy donors. The assay was immunoSEQ multiplex PCR, and TCRdb's table has in-frame clones only and misses some. The table includes tens of thousands of clones, approximately 90% detected once. The sequenced sample was PBMCs. Source of these receptors: a man younger than 45 in good health and CMV-seronegative.

Only a few counts were recorded for this clone. The J gene is TRBJ2-7, the V gene TRBV10-3, with TRBD1 matching over 9 bases. CDR3 size: 15 residues. CDR1 and CDR2 from the germline V gene are ENHRY and SYGVKD. Trimming removed 2 bases from V and 4 bases from J; junction bases left unmatched: 6. This CDR3 is CAISEGGTGKYEQYF. The CDR3 coding sequence is TGTGCCATCAGTGAGGGGGGGACAGGGAAGTACGAGCAGTACTTC.

This chain joins TRBV28 and TRBJ2-1, with D possibly TRBD2 on 5 matching bases. Trimming took 2 bases from V and 10 from J, leaving 15 bases between them. Germline V CDR1 and CDR2: MDHEN, SYDVKM. This CDR3 has 14 residues. CDR3 region: CASSLGDLGVEQFF. The CDR3 DNA sequence: TGTGCCAGCAGTTTAGGGGATCTCGGGGTGGAGCAGTTCTTC.

The chain recombines TRBV28 with TRBJ2-7; D possibly corresponds to TRBD1 (6 bases). V was trimmed by 1 base and J by 2 bases, leaving 18 bases between them. Germline V CDR1 and CDR2: MDHEN, SYDVKM. CDR3 length: 17 residues. The CDR3 DNA reads TGTGCCAGCAGTTTATTTCCGGACAGCAAATACCCCTACGAGCAGTACTTC. It translates to CASSLFPDSKYPYEQYF.

The chain couples TRBV13 to TRBJ1-1, with a weak D call TRBD1 (5 bases). This CDR3 region has 12 residues. The V and J ends lost 9 bases and 4 bases respectively, with 12 bases between them. CDR1 is PRHDT and CDR2 is FYEKMQ in the germline V gene (reference sequence). CDR3 loop: CASSGLVTEAFF. CDR3 bases: TGTGCCAGTTCAGGGTTGGTCACTGAAGCTTTCTTT.

The chain carries TRBV9 and TRBJ2-1; 7 positions agree with TRBD2. After removal of 4 bases from V and 2 bases from J, the junction contained 9 bases not matched to a gene. Germline CDR1 SGDLS, CDR2 YYNGEE. The CDR3 consists of 16 residues. The CDR3 is CASSRYTSAAYNEQFF. The CDR3, as DNA: TGTGCCAGCAGCCGGTATACTAGCGCTGCCTACAATGAGCAGTTCTTC.

The V gene is TRBV28, the J gene TRBJ2-7; 9 bases map to TRBD1. The CDR3 consists of 15 residues. CDR1 MDHEN and CDR2 SYDVKM come from the germline V gene. V lost 3 bases to trimming and J lost 1 base; unmatched junction nucleotides: 4. This chain's CDR3 is CASSLSGTGSYEQYF. The CDR3 DNA sequence: TGTGCCAGCAGTTTGTCCGGGACAGGGTCCTACGAGCAGTACTTC. The full variable domain, its missing parts supplied by reference TRBV28 and TRBJ2-7, is DVKVTQSSRYLVKRTGEKVFLECVQDMDHENMFWYRQDPGLGLRLIYFSYDVKMKEKGDIPEGYSVSREKKERFSLILESASTNQTSMYLCASSLSGTGSYEQYFGPGTRLTVT.

This clone was seen only a few times. The chain is built from TRBV6-1 and TRBJ1-2; the match to TRBD1 covers 7 bases. The CDR3 loop spans 13 amino acids. The germline CDR1 and CDR2 sequences are MNHNS and SASEGT. Trimming took 4 bases from V and 5 from J; bases not matched to a gene: 4. CDR3 DNA: TGTGCCAGCAGTGGGGACAGAAAATATGGCTACACCTTC. Amino acids: CASSGDRKYGYTF.